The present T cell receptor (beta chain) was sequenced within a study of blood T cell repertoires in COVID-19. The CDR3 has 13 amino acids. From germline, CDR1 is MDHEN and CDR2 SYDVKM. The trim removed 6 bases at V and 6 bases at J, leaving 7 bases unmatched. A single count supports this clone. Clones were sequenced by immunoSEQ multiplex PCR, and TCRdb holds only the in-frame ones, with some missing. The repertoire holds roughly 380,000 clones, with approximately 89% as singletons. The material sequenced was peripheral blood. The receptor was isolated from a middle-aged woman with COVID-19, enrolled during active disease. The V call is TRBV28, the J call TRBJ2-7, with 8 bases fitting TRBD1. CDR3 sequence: CASRAQDRAEQYF. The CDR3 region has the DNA TGTGCCAGCAGAGCGCAGGACAGGGCCGAGCAGTACTTC.